The rows below give T cell receptor beta chains drawn from one sample of a study of blood T cell repertoires in COVID-19. Only in-frame clones appear in the TCRdb table, and some are missing; sequencing was by immunoSEQ multiplex PCR. The sample lists 150,000 or so clones; approximately 80% were seen once. Sample: peripheral blood. Every receptor here comes from a woman aged 40 to 49 with active or convalescent COVID-19. The CDR3 runs from the conserved cysteine through the conserved F or W. The order of the fields is J gene, D gene, V gene, clone size, CDR3 protein, CDR3 DNA. A D gene is named only where the DNA matches it firmly. A row's size may be missing; if present it is once, few, many or a size class.

>TRBJ1-5|NA|TRBV27|NA
CASSFGGGQPQHF
TGTGCCAGCAGTTTCGGCGGGGGTCAGCCCCAGCATTTT
>TRBJ2-5|TRBD2|TRBV7-2|NA
CASSQGLVREETQYF
TGTGCCAGCAGCCAGGGACTAGTAAGGGAAGAGACCCAGTACTTC
>TRBJ1-2|NA|TRBV5-1|NA
CASSLGGDYGYTF
TGCGCCAGCAGCTTGGGGGGCGACTATGGCTACACCTTC
>TRBJ2-7|TRBD2|TRBV28|NA
CASRDYNYEQYF
TGTGCCAGCCGGGACTATAACTACGAGCAGTACTTC
>TRBJ1-5|NA|TRBV5-1|NA
CASSPWGRESNQPQHF
TGCGCCAGCAGCCCATGGGGGAGGGAAAGCAATCAGCCCCAGCATTTT
>TRBJ2-1|NA|TRBV14|NA
CASRPPGTSYNEQFF
TGTGCCAGCAGGCCCCCCGGGACTTCATACAATGAGCAGTTCTTC
>TRBJ1-1|TRBD1|TRBV5-6|NA
CASSLAGNRGRTEAFF
TGTGCCAGCAGCTTGGCGGGAAACAGGGGCCGGACTGAAGCTTTCTTT
>TRBJ2-1|TRBD2|TRBV27|NA
CASSLAGGRQFF
TGTGCCAGCAGTTTAGCGGGAGGACGACAGTTCTTC
>TRBJ1-4|TRBD1|TRBV28|NA
CASSSPGGSSEKLFF
TGTGCCAGCAGTTCCCCAGGGGGATCGAGTGAAAAACTGTTTTTT
>TRBJ1-2|NA|TRBV28|NA
CASSLVFMAGYTF
TGTGCCAGCAGTTTAGTTTTCATGGCTGGCTACACCTTC
>TRBJ1-5|NA|TRBV28|NA
CASSLGGINQPQHF
TGTGCCAGCAGTTTGGGGGGAATAAATCAGCCCCAGCATTTT
>TRBJ2-7|NA|TRBV18|NA
CASSLNYEQYF
TGTGCCAGCTCACTAAATTACGAGCAGTACTTC
>TRBJ1-2|NA|TRBV5-6|NA
CASSLSGRGYGYTF
TGTGCCAGCAGCTTGAGCGGCAGGGGTTATGGCTACACCTTC
>TRBJ2-7|NA|TRBV30|few
CAWMEGTGSYEQYF
TGTGCCTGGATGGAGGGAACCGGGTCCTACGAGCAGTACTTC
>TRBJ1-5|NA|TRBV6-6|NA
CATLGPNQPQHF
TGTGCCACCTTGGGCCCGAATCAGCCCCAGCATTTT
>TRBJ1-2|NA|TRBV4-3|NA
CASSQVTLVSDGYTF
TGCGCCAGCAGCCAAGTAACTCTGGTTTCCGATGGCTACACCTTC
>TRBJ2-3|TRBD2|TRBV13|once
CASSLGVLAGATDTQYF
TGTGCCAGCAGCTTAGGGGTCCTAGCGGGGGCAACAGATACGCAGTATTTT
>TRBJ1-1|NA|TRBV29-1|NA
CSVGQANTEAFF
TGCAGCGTTGGACAGGCGAACACTGAAGCTTTCTTT
>TRBJ1-5|NA|TRBV19|NA
CASSLIHRGNQPQHF
TGTGCCAGTAGTTTAATACACAGAGGCAATCAGCCCCAGCATTTT
>TRBJ1-2|NA|TRBV27|NA
CASGVMLLQRFYTF
TGTGCCAGCGGAGTTATGCTCCTTCAGAGGTTCTACACCTTC
>TRBJ2-7|TRBD2|TRBV12-3/TRBV12-4|NA
CASTLGGGNEQYF
TGTGCCAGCACCCTGGGGGGGGGTAACGAGCAGTACTTC
>TRBJ2-3|TRBD2|TRBV5-1|NA
CASSLEITSGERTQYF
TGCGCCAGCAGCTTGGAAATTACTAGCGGGGAGAGGACGCAGTATTTT
>TRBJ2-7|NA|TRBV5-1|NA
CASSLDRYEQYF
TGCGCCAGCAGCTTGGACAGGTACGAGCAGTACTTC
>TRBJ1-1|TRBD1|TRBV6-5|NA
CASSQDRGWVTEAFF
TGTGCCAGCAGTCAGGACAGGGGGTGGGTCACTGAAGCTTTCTTT
>TRBJ2-1|NA|TRBV5-1|NA
CASSLVGGAYNEQFF
TGCGCCAGCAGCTTGGTTGGCGGGGCTTACAATGAGCAGTTCTTC